Shown below are 26 T cell receptor beta chains from a single sample sequenced in a study of T cells after yellow fever vaccination. MiXCR was run by TCRdb on the 5' RACE reads, yielding one entry per CDR3 protein. This repertoire shows around 140,000 distinct CDR3 sequences, about 7% found once; its top ten account for 0.55% to 0.7%. Sequencing used CD4+ T cells sorted from PBMCs, obtained 10 days after the yellow fever booster vaccination. The receptors here all came from a man aged 25 to 40 who received the YFV17D yellow fever vaccine.

This clonotype was counted many times. The chain has TRBV7-6 and TRBJ1-3; D ambiguous. With 6 bases removed from V and 0 bases from J, the gap between germline ends came to 9 bases. Germline CDR1 is SGHVS and CDR2 is FNYEAQ. This CDR3 region has 14 residues. The CDR3 DNA reads as TGTGCCAGCAGAAAGGGAATCTCTGGAAACACCATATATTTT. It is translated as CASRKGISGNTIYF.

This clonotype was detected many times. This rearrangement joins TRBV7-9 to TRBJ2-7; 8 positions match TRBD1. CDR1 is SEHNR, CDR2 FQNEAQ, per germline (reference sequence). The trim removed 5 bases at V and 4 bases at J, leaving 16 bases unmatched. There are 17 residues in the CDR3. For the CDR3, the DNA is TGTGCCAGCAGCCAGGGGGCAGGTGGGACAGCGCAATACGAGCAGTACTTC. It yields the protein CASSQGAGGTAQYEQYF.

This clonotype was detected many times. The genes are TRBV7-2 and TRBJ2-5; 9 bases fit TRBD2. This CDR3 is built from 15 residues. J was trimmed by 5 bases and V by 2 bases; bases with no gene match: 6. Looked up from germline, CDR1 is SGHTA and CDR2 is FQGNSA. The CDR3 sequence is CASSLNLAGRETQYF. The CDR3, as DNA: TGTGCCAGCAGCTTAAATCTAGCGGGAAGGGAGACCCAGTACTTC.

This clonotype occurred a few times. The rearrangement joins TRBV7-2 to TRBJ2-5, with D possibly TRBD2 on 5 matching bases. V gave up 3 bases and J gave up 4 bases, with 9 bases separating them. The CDR3 totals 13 residues. The V gene's germline CDR1 is SGHTA and CDR2 FQGNSA. The CDR3 nucleotides read TGTGCCAGCAGCTTTCGAGGGTCAGAGACCCAGTACTTC. Its protein product is CASSFRGSETQYF.

Worth noting for this clonotype: Just one base apart from a much larger clone, this may be a read error. The chain recombines TRBV5-1 with TRBJ2-2; D uncertain. The V gene lost 5 bases and the J gene lost 4 bases, with 15 bases spanning the gap. CDR1 is SGHRS, CDR2 YFSETQ, per germline. The length of the CDR3 is 15 residues. In DNA form, the CDR3 reads TGCGCCAGCAGACTTCCTATCTTAAGCACCGGGGAGCTGTTTTTT. Its protein product is CASRLPILSTGELFF. Full variable domain (missing parts from reference TRBV5-1 and TRBJ2-2): KAGVTQTPRYLIKTRGQQVTLSCSPISGHRSVSWYQQTPGQGLQFLFEYFSETQRNKGNFPGRFSGRQFSNSRSEMNVSTLELGDSALYLCASRLPILSTGELFFGEGSRLTVL.

The table lists this clonotype with a few counts. CDR3 region: CASSDAKVSPLHF. The CDR3 DNA is TGTGCCAGCAGCGATGCCAAGGTATCACCCCTCCACTTT. The rearrangement uses TRBV7-2 and TRBJ1-6; the D is unclear. Germline assignment: CDR1 SGHTA and CDR2 FQGNSA. Trimming pared 5 bases from V and 10 bases from J, leaving 12 bases between. There are 13 residues in the CDR3.

This clonotype was recorded at least ten times. The chain links TRBV5-1 to TRBJ2-6, with TRBD1 matching over 8 bases. The CDR3 extends over 17 amino acids. Germline V gives CDR1 SGHRS, CDR2 YFSETQ. Unmatched junction bases numbered 6, after V lost 4 bases and J lost 0 bases. The CDR3 nucleotides read TGCGCCAGCAGCCGGGGACAGGCCTTCTCTGGGGCCAACGTCCTGACTTTC. Translation gives CASSRGQAFSGANVLTF.

In this sample, this clonotype turned up many times. This chain uses TRBV20-1 with TRBJ2-7, with TRBD2 as a possible D gene (5 bases). Trimming left V 6 bases short and J 3 bases short, with 12 bases between. The CDR3 loop spans 12 amino acids. Germline V gene sequence: CDR1 DFQATT, CDR2 SNEGSKA (reference sequence). CDR3 protein: CSAFGRGYEQYF. As DNA, the CDR3 is TGCAGTGCCTTTGGACGGGGCTACGAGCAGTACTTC.

This clonotype was counted many times. V is TRBV7-9 and J is TRBJ1-6; no clear D gene. Germline-derived CDR1 and CDR2 are SEHNR and FQNEAQ (reference sequence). Trimming stripped 3 bases from V and 10 bases from J, with 16 bases between. The CDR3 sequence is 15 residues long. CDR3 bases: TGTGCCAGCAGCTTCTCCTCCAGGACGGACTCACCCCTCCACTTT. It specifies CASSFSSRTDSPLHF.

This clonotype was seen ten or more times. This sequence joins TRBV5-1 and TRBJ2-3; D not resolved. V gave up 0 bases and J gave up 4 bases, with 12 bases separating them. This CDR3 is built from 15 residues. The V gene's germline CDR1 is SGHRS and CDR2 YFSETQ. The CDR3 protein is CASSLGSSVSDTQYF. DNA for the CDR3: TGCGCCAGCAGCTTGGGCTCGTCCGTTTCAGATACGCAGTATTTT.

In its sample, this clonotype was seen many times. This chain connects TRBV14 to TRBJ1-6, with D unresolved. Germline loops: CDR1 SGHDN, CDR2 FVKESK. This CDR3 is built from 15 residues. Trimming removed 1 base at V and 8 bases at J, with 12 bases between. This chain's CDR3 is CASSQVTGKHSPLHF. The CDR3 DNA reads as TGTGCCAGCAGCCAAGTAACGGGGAAGCATTCACCCCTCCACTTT.

This clonotype was recorded at least ten times. The chain employs TRBV20-1 and TRBJ2-6, with D possibly being TRBD1 or TRBD2 (5 bases each). Germline V gives CDR1 DFQATT, CDR2 SNEGSKA (reference sequence). Trimming removed 2 bases from V and 0 bases from J, with 11 bases in between. The CDR3 sequence is 16 residues long. The CDR3 nucleotides are TGCAGTGCTAGACACCCGGGGCTCTCTGGGGCCAACGTCCTGACTTTC. This sequence encodes CSARHPGLSGANVLTF.

There are many counts of this clonotype. The rearrangement joins TRBV7-2 to TRBJ1-5; the D is unclear. Deletions cut 1 base from V and 0 bases from J, with 7 bases between. The CDR3 consists of 15 residues. Germline lookup yields CDR1 SGHTA and CDR2 FQGNSA. The chain's CDR3 is CASSLVATSNQPQHF. The DNA of the CDR3 is TGTGCCAGCAGCTTAGTTGCAACTAGCAATCAGCCCCAGCATTTT.

This clonotype has just a few counts. The chain joins TRBV5-1 to TRBJ1-5; D is ambiguous. In germline, CDR1 is SGHRS, CDR2 YFSETQ. The length of the CDR3 is 13 residues. V lost 0 bases and J 3 bases, leaving 4 bases between the germline ends. The chain's CDR3 is CASSLGNNQPQHF. The CDR3, as DNA: TGCGCCAGCAGCTTGGGAAACAATCAGCCCCAGCATTTT.

This clonotype was counted only a few times. J is TRBJ2-3 and V is TRBV20-1, with 8 bases aligning to TRBD2. Germline V lookup: CDR1 DFQATT, CDR2 SNEGSKA (reference sequence). V lost 6 bases, J lost 4 bases, and 6 bases stayed unmatched. There are 13 residues in the CDR3. CDR3 nucleotides: TGCAGTGCGAAGCGAGCGGGAGCAGATACGCAGTATTTT. Translating it yields CSAKRAGADTQYF.

This clonotype has a count of ten or more. The V call is TRBV20-1, the J call TRBJ1-5; 7 positions agree with TRBD1. The CDR3 has 14 residues. The germline gives CDR1 DFQATT, CDR2 SNEGSKA (reference sequence). V shed 3 bases, J shed 3 bases, and the junction held 5 bases outside the gene matches. In nucleotides, the CDR3 is TGCAGTGCTAGTAAACAGGGGAACAATCAGCCCCAGCATTTT. The encoded protein is CSASKQGNNQPQHF.

Notes on this clonotype: This may be a read error, as it is one base from a much larger clone. This chain joins TRBV11-2 and TRBJ2-1; 8 positions match TRBD2. This CDR3 is 18 amino acids long. Germline CDR1 is SGHAT and CDR2 is FQNNGV. CDR3 residues: CATSPGGRVTWPYGEQFF. For the CDR3, the DNA is TGTGCCACCAGCCCGGGGGGGCGGGTTACCTGGCCCTACGGGGAGCAGTTCTTC.

In this sample, this clonotype turned up once. This may be a read error, as it is one base from a much larger clone. This chain links TRBV2 with TRBJ1-5; D is undetermined. The length of the CDR3 is 13 residues. Germline V gene lookup returns CDR1 SNHLY and CDR2 FYNNEI. Trimming cost V 3 bases and J 3 bases, with 6 bases left between them. The CDR3 loop is CASSEGYNQPQHF. CDR3 nucleotides: TGTGCCAGCAGTGAGGGGTACAATCAGCCCCAGCATTTT.

The chain is built from TRBV12-3 or TRBV12-4 and TRBJ2-3, with D perhaps matching TRBD1 (7 bases). The CDR3 covers 16 residues. Trimming took 2 bases from V and 4 from J, leaving 16 bases between them. CDR3 DNA sequence: TGTGCCAGCAGTTTAATTGGAGGGGGCGCACCAGATACGCAGTATTTT. It yields the protein CASSLIGGGAPDTQYF.

This clonotype was seen many times. The chain couples TRBV7-2 to TRBJ1-4; D gene uncertain. This CDR3 spans 14 amino acids. The ends were cut back, 0 bases at V and 13 bases at J, with 15 bases in the middle. Per the germline V gene, CDR1 is SGHTA and CDR2 is FQGNSA. For the CDR3, the DNA is TGTGCCAGCAGCTTAGCGTCCAGGCCGCCTAGACTGTTTTTT. Its protein is CASSLASRPPRLFF.

This chain joins TRBV6-5 and TRBJ2-7, with D uncertain. The CDR3 consists of 11 residues. Trimming took off 1 base at V and 5 bases at J, with 3 bases between the two ends. Looked up from germline, CDR1 is MNHEY and CDR2 is SVGAGI. CDR3 sequence reads: CASSYFNEQYF. The CDR3 nucleotides read TGTGCCAGCAGTTACTTCAACGAGCAGTACTTC.

This clonotype has at least ten counts. This chain links TRBV18 with TRBJ2-1; the D gene is possibly TRBD1 (5 bases). V lost 3 bases and J lost 3, with 12 bases in between. This CDR3 has 15 amino acids. The germline gives CDR1 KGHSH, CDR2 LQKENI. CDR3 in amino acids: CASSPLAGFYNEQFF. The DNA of the CDR3 is TGTGCCAGCTCACCTTTGGCAGGGTTCTACAATGAGCAGTTCTTC.

This clonotype has only a few counts. The chain couples TRBV5-1 to TRBJ2-5, with D possibly being TRBD2 (5 bases). The germline V gene has CDR1 SGHRS and CDR2 YFSETQ. Trimming removed 2 bases at V and 5 bases at J, with 16 bases between. This CDR3 comprises 15 residues. The CDR3: CASSFAGAPAETQYF. The CDR3 DNA sequence: TGCGCCAGCAGCTTTGCGGGCGCCCCGGCGGAGACCCAGTACTTC. Based on the CDR3 plus reference TRBV5-1 and TRBJ2-5, the full variable domain is KAGVTQTPRYLIKTRGQQVTLSCSPISGHRSVSWYQQTPGQGLQFLFEYFSETQRNKGNFPGRFSGRQFSNSRSEMNVSTLELGDSALYLCASSFAGAPAETQYFGPGTRLLVL.

This clonotype was recorded at least ten times. The chain recombines TRBV20-1 with TRBJ1-2; 7 bases fit TRBD1. V dropped 5 bases and J dropped 8; count of bases not matched to a gene: 11. Germline CDR1 and CDR2: DFQATT and SNEGSKA (reference sequence). CDR3 size: 13 residues. CDR3 DNA: TGCAGTGCTTCAACCGGGACAGCGTCCGGCTACACCTTC. This translates into CSASTGTASGYTF.

This clonotype was observed many times. This chain joins TRBV7-2 and TRBJ1-1, with no clear D. Deletions cut 7 bases from V and 4 bases from J, with 13 bases between. The CDR3 contains 13 residues. CDR1 is SGHTA and CDR2 is FQGNSA in the germline V gene. Written as DNA, the CDR3 is TGTGCCAGCACCCAGAAGGGAGTCACTGAAGCTTTCTTT. Encoded protein: CASTQKGVTEAFF.

On this clonotype itself: Since a much larger clone is just one base distant, this may be a read error. The rearrangement links TRBV27 to TRBJ2-5, with D unresolved. Germline CDR1 reads MNHEY; CDR2 reads SMNVEV (reference sequence). The CDR3 runs to 15 residues. V lost 3 bases and J 0 bases, leaving 11 bases between the germline ends. In DNA form, the CDR3 reads TGTGCCAGCAGTTTTCGTGGAGCGTACCAAGAGACCCAGTACTTC. Amino acids: CASSFRGAYQETQYF.